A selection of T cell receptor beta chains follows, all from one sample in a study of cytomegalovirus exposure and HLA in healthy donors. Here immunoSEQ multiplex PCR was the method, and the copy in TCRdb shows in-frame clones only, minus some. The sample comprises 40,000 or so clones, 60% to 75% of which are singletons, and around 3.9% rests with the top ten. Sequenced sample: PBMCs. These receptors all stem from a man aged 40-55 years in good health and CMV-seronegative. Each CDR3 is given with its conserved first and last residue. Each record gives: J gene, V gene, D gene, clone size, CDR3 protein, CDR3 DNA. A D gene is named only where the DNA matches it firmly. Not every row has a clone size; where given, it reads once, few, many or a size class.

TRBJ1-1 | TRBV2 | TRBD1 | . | CASIAGQGISEAFF | TGTGCCAGCATTGCAGGACAGGGAATATCTGAAGCTTTCTTT
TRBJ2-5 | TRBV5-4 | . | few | CASSPKFERETQYF | TGTGCCAGCAGCCCCAAGTTTGAGCGAGAGACCCAGTACTTC
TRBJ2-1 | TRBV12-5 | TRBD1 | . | CASVPGQAYNEQFF | TGTGCTAGTGTTCCGGGACAGGCCTACAATGAGCAGTTCTTC
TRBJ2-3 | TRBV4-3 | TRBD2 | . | CASSQGEGRDTQYF | TGCGCCAGCAGCCAAGGGGAGGGGAGAGATACGCAGTATTTT
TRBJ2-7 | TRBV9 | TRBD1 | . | CASSVASTGSIYEQYF | TGTGCCAGCAGCGTAGCCTCGACAGGGTCCATCTACGAGCAGTACTTC
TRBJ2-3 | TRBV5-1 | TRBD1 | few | CASSGQGWGTDTQYF | TGCGCCAGCAGCGGACAGGGGTGGGGTACAGATACGCAGTATTTT
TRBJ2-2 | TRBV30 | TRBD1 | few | CAAGKGAIRTGELFF | TGTGCCGCCGGCAAGGGGGCAATTAGAACCGGGGAGCTGTTTTTT
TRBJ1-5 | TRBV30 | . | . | CAWSVQGGGEPQHF | TGTGCCTGGAGTGTACAAGGCGGCGGGGAGCCCCAGCATTTT
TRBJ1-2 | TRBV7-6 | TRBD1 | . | CASSARGRGNYGYTF | TGTGCCAGCAGCGCCAGGGGGCGTGGGAACTATGGCTACACCTTC
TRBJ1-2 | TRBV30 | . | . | CAWSKGGNNYGYTF | TGTGCCTGGAGTAAGGGAGGGAACAACTATGGCTACACCTTC
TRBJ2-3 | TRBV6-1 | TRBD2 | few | CASSGASGGADTQYF | TGTGCCAGCAGTGGAGCTAGCGGGGGGGCAGATACGCAGTATTTT
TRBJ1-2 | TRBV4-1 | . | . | CASSQGPGTDYGYTF | TGCGCCAGCAGCCAAGGCCCCGGTACAGACTATGGCTACACCTTC
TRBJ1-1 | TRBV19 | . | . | CASSSGVFTEAFF | TGTGCCAGTAGTTCAGGGGTCTTCACTGAAGCTTTCTTT
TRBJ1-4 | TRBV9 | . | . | CASSVTTTNEKLFF | TGTGCCAGCAGCGTAACAACAACTAATGAAAAACTGTTTTTT
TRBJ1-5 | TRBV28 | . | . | CASSFARFNQPQHF | TGTGCCAGCAGTTTCGCACGGTTCAATCAGCCCCAGCATTTT
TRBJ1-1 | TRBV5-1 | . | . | CASSSRAGDGATEAFF | TGCGCCAGCAGCTCCCGCGCGGGGGATGGCGCCACTGAAGCTTTCTTT
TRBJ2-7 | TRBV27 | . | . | CASGLGGYGEQYF | TGTGCCAGCGGTCTTGGCGGGTACGGCGAGCAGTACTTC
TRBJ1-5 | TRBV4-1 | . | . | CASSQLQSAGDQPQHF | TGCGCCAGCAGCCAACTACAGTCAGCGGGGGATCAGCCCCAGCATTTT
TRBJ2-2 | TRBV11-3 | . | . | CASSWETGELFF | TGTGCCAGCAGCTGGGAGACCGGGGAGCTGTTTTTT
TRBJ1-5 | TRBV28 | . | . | CASANSVTGNQPQHF | TGTGCCAGCGCTAACTCGGTGACAGGTAATCAGCCCCAGCATTTT
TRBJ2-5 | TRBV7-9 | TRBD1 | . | CASSPPGQGPALYQETQYF | TGTGCCAGCAGCCCCCCGGGACAGGGGCCGGCTTTGTACCAAGAGACCCAGTACTTC
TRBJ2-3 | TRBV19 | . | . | CASRMGHFTDTQYF | TGTGCCAGTAGGATGGGACACTTCACAGATACGCAGTATTTT
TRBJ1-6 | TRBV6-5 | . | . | CASSLRAPDNSPLHF | TGTGCCAGCAGTCTCAGGGCCCCGGATAATTCACCCCTCCACTTT
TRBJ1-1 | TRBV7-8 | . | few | CASSLAGGVEAFF | TGTGCCAGCAGCTTAGCTGGGGGCGTTGAAGCTTTCTTT
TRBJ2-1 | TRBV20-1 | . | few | CSARPTKEQFF | TGCAGTGCTCGGCCGACTAAAGAGCAGTTCTTC
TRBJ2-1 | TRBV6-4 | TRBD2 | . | CASSDSPYKLAGNGGEQFF | TGTGCCAGCAGTGACTCCCCTTATAAACTAGCGGGAAATGGGGGTGAGCAGTTCTTC
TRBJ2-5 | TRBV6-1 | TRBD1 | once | CASSRQGETQYF | TGTGCCAGCAGTAGACAGGGGGAGACCCAGTACTTC
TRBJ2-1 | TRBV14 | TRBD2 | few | CASSLLAGVGNEQFF | TGTGCCAGCAGCCTGCTAGCGGGGGTGGGCAATGAGCAGTTCTTC
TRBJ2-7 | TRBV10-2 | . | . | CASSRAYEQYF | TGCGCCAGCTCGAGGGCCTACGAGCAGTACTTC
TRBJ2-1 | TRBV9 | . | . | CASSSRWQGSYNEQFF | TGTGCCAGCAGCTCGAGGTGGCAGGGTTCCTACAATGAGCAGTTCTTC
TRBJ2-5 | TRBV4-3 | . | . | CASSQGLQRGETQYF | TGCGCCAGCAGCCAAGGATTGCAGCGAGGGGAGACCCAGTACTTC
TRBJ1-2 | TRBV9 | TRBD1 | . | CASSPRTGVGYTF | TGTGCCAGCAGCCCACGGACAGGGGTGGGCTACACCTTC
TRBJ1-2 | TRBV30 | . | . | CAWSVWGEGGYTF | TGTGCCTGGAGTGTATGGGGGGAAGGCGGCTACACCTTC
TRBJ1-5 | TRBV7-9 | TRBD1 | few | CASSPGTGPQPQHF | TGTGCCAGCAGCCCAGGGACAGGCCCCCAGCCCCAGCATTTT
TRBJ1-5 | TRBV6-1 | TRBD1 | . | CASRVTGGSNQPQHF | TGTGCCAGCAGGGTTACAGGGGGGAGCAATCAGCCCCAGCATTTT
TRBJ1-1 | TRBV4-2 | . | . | CASSLKSGPNTEAFF | TGTGCCAGCAGCCTAAAGTCGGGTCCGAACACTGAAGCTTTCTTT
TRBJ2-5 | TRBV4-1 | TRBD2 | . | CASSQLTSGEETQYF | TGCGCCAGCAGCCAACTGACTAGCGGGGAAGAGACCCAGTACTTC
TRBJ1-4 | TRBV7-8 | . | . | CASSFRGVNEKLFF | TGTGCCAGCAGCTTTCGGGGAGTTAATGAAAAACTGTTTTTT
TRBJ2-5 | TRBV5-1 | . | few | CASSSRTTSRETQYF | TGCGCCAGCAGCTCTCGGACAACCTCCCGGGAGACCCAGTACTTC
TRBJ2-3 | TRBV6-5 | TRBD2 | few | CASRAGGRTDTQYF | TGTGCCAGCAGGGCGGGGGGACGCACAGATACGCAGTATTTT
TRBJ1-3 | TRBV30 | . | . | CAWSVVGPGNTIYF | TGTGCCTGGAGTGTTGTCGGTCCTGGAAACACCATATATTTT
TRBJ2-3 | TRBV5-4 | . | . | CASSGETDTQYF | TGTGCCAGCTCAGGGGAAACAGATACGCAGTATTTT
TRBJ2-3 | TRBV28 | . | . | CASKDPRRGLSTDTQYF | TGTGCCAGCAAGGATCCGCGGCGGGGGCTTAGCACAGATACGCAGTATTTT
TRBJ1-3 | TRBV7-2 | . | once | CASSLPYLGNTIYF | TGTGCCAGCAGCTTACCCTACCTTGGAAACACCATATATTTT
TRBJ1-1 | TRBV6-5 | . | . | CASSPPTGNTEAFF | TGTGCCAGCAGTCCCCCAACAGGGAACACTGAAGCTTTCTTT